Below are 30 T cell receptor beta chains sequenced from a single sample in a study of blood T cell repertoires in COVID-19. Some clones are missing from TCRdb's copy, which holds only in-frame ones; the method was immunoSEQ multiplex PCR. The table shows roughly 400,000 clones, with around 87% occurring only once. The sample consisted of PBMCs or T cells enriched from blood (not recorded which). Receptor source: a woman between 45 and 65 years old who had recovered from COVID-19.

The genes are TRBV11-2 and TRBJ1-2, with D possibly TRBD1 on 6 matching bases. The CDR3 covers 16 residues. V was clipped by 5 bases and J by 4 bases, with 20 bases between them. In germline, CDR1 is SGHAT, CDR2 FQNNGV. The CDR3 reads CASSPYPGHGFYGYTF. The CDR3 bases are TGTGCCAGCAGCCCTTACCCGGGACACGGATTCTATGGCTACACCTTC.

This chain uses TRBV11-2 with TRBJ1-1; tentative D call: TRBD1 (6 bases). The germline V and J ends were trimmed by 5 bases and 1 base, with 20 bases remaining between them. The CDR3 spans 17 residues. Germline V lookup: CDR1 SGHAT, CDR2 FQNNGV. The CDR3 nucleotides read TGTGCCAGCAGCGTTACAGGGCGCATGCTTCGGAACACTGAAGCTTTCTTT. Its translation is CASSVTGRMLRNTEAFF.

The chain has TRBV28 and TRBJ2-7; 11 bases are a match to TRBD1. The junction had 8 bases not matched to a gene; V was cut back by 4 bases and J by 6 bases. Germline loops: CDR1 MDHEN, CDR2 SYDVKM. The CDR3 spans 15 residues. The CDR3 DNA reads TGTGCCAGCAGTTCACCCACGGGACAGGGGGGCGAGCAGTACTTC. It specifies CASSSPTGQGGEQYF.

The chain joins TRBV7-9 to TRBJ2-1, with D unresolved. From germline, CDR1 is SEHNR and CDR2 FQNEAQ (reference sequence). V was cut by 4 bases and J by 5 bases, with 18 bases left in between. The CDR3 contains 16 residues. This CDR3 reads CASSSPPETRDNEQFF. The CDR3, as DNA: TGTGCCAGCAGCTCTCCCCCCGAGACTCGCGACAATGAGCAGTTCTTC.

This clone was counted a few times. The V call is TRBV24-1, the J call TRBJ1-2; D is uncertain. Germline V gene sequence: CDR1 KGHDR, CDR2 SFDVKD. V was trimmed by 4 bases and J by 4 bases, leaving 15 bases between them. The CDR3 is made up of 15 amino acids. This CDR3 is CATSDSNWRTYGYTF. CDR3 coding DNA: TGTGCCACCAGTGACTCGAATTGGAGGACCTATGGCTACACCTTC.

CDR3 in DNA: TGTGCCAGCAGTGACCCCCCTTCACGGGGTCAGGACACCGGGGAGCTGTTTTTT. Protein sequence: CASSDPPSRGQDTGELFF. The rearrangement links TRBV2 to TRBJ2-2, with D perhaps TRBD2 (5 bases). CDR3 length equals 18 residues. Germline V CDR1 and CDR2: SNHLY, FYNNEI. The V and J ends lost 3 bases and 3 bases respectively, with 20 bases between them.

The rearrangement uses TRBV30 and TRBJ1-1; 11 bases are shared with TRBD1. J lost 9 bases, V lost 1 base, and 1 base had no gene match. The germline V gene has CDR1 GTSNPN and CDR2 SVGIG (reference sequence). The CDR3 has 12 amino acids. The CDR3 DNA follows: TGTGCCTGGAGTGGGGACAGGGGGAAAGCTTTCTTT. This sequence encodes CAWSGDRGKAFF.

The count of this clone is one. The rearrangement uses TRBV3-1 (or the pseudogene TRBV3-2) and TRBJ1-1; D perhaps matches TRBD1 (6 bases). CDR1 LGHDT and CDR2 YNNKEL come from the germline V gene (reference sequence). V lost 4 bases and J lost 1, with 13 bases in between. This CDR3 spans 15 amino acids. The CDR3 is CASSLEGGPNTEAFF. The CDR3 DNA is TGTGCCAGCAGCCTAGAGGGGGGACCGAACACTGAAGCTTTCTTT.

This clone was seen just once. The V call is TRBV7-2, the J call TRBJ2-1; D is perhaps TRBD1 (6 bases). Trimming removed 7 bases from V and 5 bases from J, with 15 bases in between. The CDR3 loop spans 14 amino acids. CDR1 is SGHTA, CDR2 FQGNSA, per germline. CDR3 DNA: TGTGCCAGCATTGCTACGGGACAAAACAATGAGCAGTTCTTC. Protein sequence: CASIATGQNNEQFF.

The CDR3 here is CASRITGATNEKLFF. In DNA, the CDR3 is TGTGCCAGCAGAATCACAGGGGCCACTAATGAAAAACTGTTTTTT. The chain carries TRBV28 and TRBJ1-4; 7 bases agree with TRBD1. The V segment lost 6 bases and the J segment 2 bases; nucleotides outside the gene matches: 6. Germline CDR1 and CDR2: MDHEN and SYDVKM. The CDR3 totals 15 residues.

The V and J genes are TRBV29-1 and TRBJ2-1, with 9 bases aligning to TRBD2. Looked up from germline, CDR1 is SQVTM and CDR2 is ANQGSEA. The CDR3 loop spans 14 amino acids. With V trimmed by 0 bases and J by 3 bases, 0 bases remained unmatched. CDR3 region: CSVEERGGYNEQFF. As DNA, the CDR3 is TGCAGCGTTGAAGAGCGGGGGGGCTACAATGAGCAGTTCTTC.

On this clone: This same CDR3 is encoded by further DNA sequences in the sample. This rearrangement joins TRBV15 to TRBJ1-2; 7 bases match TRBD1. Germline V CDR1 and CDR2: LNHNV, YYDKDF (reference sequence). With 0 bases clipped from V and 7 bases from J, the junction kept 5 bases outside the gene matches. This CDR3 contains 14 residues. The CDR3 protein is CATSREGGPSGYTF. CDR3 DNA: TGTGCCACCAGCAGAGAAGGGGGCCCAAGTGGCTACACCTTC.

V usage is TRBV19 and J usage is TRBJ1-1; the D gene is possibly TRBD1 (5 bases). In germline, CDR1 is LNHDA, CDR2 SQIVND (reference sequence). The CDR3 sequence is 13 residues long. V was clipped by 6 bases and J by 11 bases, with 19 bases between them. The DNA for the CDR3 is TGTGCCAGTAGGCACAGGAGTAGAATTGGGGCTTTCTTT. This gives the protein CASRHRSRIGAFF.

V gene TRBV4-3 combines with J gene TRBJ2-7; 9 bases are shared with TRBD1. CDR1 and CDR2 from the germline V gene are LGHNA and YSLEER. The V and J ends lost 2 bases and 3 bases, in that order; junction bases with no gene match: 5. The CDR3 has 15 residues. DNA for the CDR3: TGCGCCAGCAGCCAACTGGGACAGGGTATCTACGAGCAGTACTTC. It encodes CASSQLGQGIYEQYF.

CDR3: CASTHNVEMQGHGYTF. The CDR3 nucleotides read TGTGCCAGCACTCACAATGTGGAGATGCAGGGGCATGGCTACACCTTC. This rearrangement joins TRBV28 to TRBJ1-2; maybe TRBD1 (6 bases). CDR1 is MDHEN, CDR2 SYDVKM, per germline. Trimming left V 7 bases short and J 6 bases short, with 24 bases between. The CDR3 covers 16 residues.

This chain links TRBV7-9 with TRBJ2-3, with D perhaps TRBD1 (6 bases). CDR1 is SEHNR, CDR2 FQNEAQ, per germline (reference sequence). The CDR3 totals 12 residues. V was cut by 5 bases and J by 15 bases, with 18 bases left in between. As DNA, the CDR3 is TGTGCCAGCAGCCTAGACAGGAGTCCCTTCTATTTT. Translated, it gives CASSLDRSPFYF.

This rearrangement joins TRBV30 to TRBJ1-1; 8 bases match TRBD1. Germline CDR1 and CDR2: GTSNPN and SVGIG (reference sequence). The trim removed 3 bases at V and 11 bases at J, leaving 5 bases unmatched. The CDR3 spans 11 residues. In DNA, the CDR3 is TGTGCCTGGAGGGAAACAGGGGGGGCTTTCTTT. It encodes CAWRETGGAFF.

The rearrangement joins TRBV30 to TRBJ2-5, with 8 bases that match TRBD1. The CDR3 has 15 residues. Looked up from germline, CDR1 is GTSNPN and CDR2 is SVGIG (reference sequence). After removal of 3 bases from V and 3 bases from J, the junction contained 9 bases not matched to a gene. For the CDR3, the DNA is TGTGCCTGGAGCCGTGGAGCAGGGGGCGAAGAGACCCAGTACTTC. It yields the protein CAWSRGAGGEETQYF.

CDR3 loop: CSASGGGLTDTQYF. The CDR3 DNA sequence: TGCAGTGCTAGTGGCGGGGGACTCACAGATACGCAGTATTTT. The chain is built from TRBV20-1 and TRBJ2-3; 7 bases line up with TRBD2. Germline CDR1 DFQATT, CDR2 SNEGSKA (reference sequence). J was trimmed by 2 bases and V by 3 bases; bases with no gene match: 5. The CDR3 totals 14 residues.

The J gene is TRBJ1-3, the V gene TRBV18, with D unresolved. Germline-derived CDR1 and CDR2 are KGHSH and LQKENI. Between the trimmed V and J ends, which lost 4 bases and 0 bases, there was a span of 10 bases. This CDR3 is 15 amino acids long. The CDR3, as DNA: TGTGCCAGCTCACTTCCGGGAAGCTCTGGAAACACCATATATTTT. Protein sequence: CASSLPGSSGNTIYF.

The chain has TRBV3-1 (or the pseudogene TRBV3-2) and TRBJ2-7; TRBD1 aligns across 8 bases. CDR3 length equals 15 residues. V shed 5 bases and J 0 bases; nucleotides not matched to a gene: 6. The V gene's germline CDR1 is LGHDT and CDR2 YNNKEL (reference sequence). The CDR3: CASSNRDRYSYEQYF. CDR3 bases: TGTGCCAGCAGCAACCGGGACAGGTACTCCTACGAGCAGTACTTC.

The J gene is TRBJ2-2, the V gene TRBV27, with D perhaps matching TRBD1 (6 bases). V gave up 3 bases and J gave up 4 bases, with 15 bases separating them. Germline CDR1 reads MNHEY; CDR2 reads SMNVEV (reference sequence). The CDR3 consists of 16 residues. Written as DNA, the CDR3 is TGTGCCAGCAGTTTGGTAGCCGGGACACCCACCGGGGAGCTGTTTTTT. Translation: CASSLVAGTPTGELFF.

This chain joins TRBV4-1 and TRBJ1-6, with a tentative D call TRBD1 (6 bases). The germline V gene has CDR1 MGHRA and CDR2 YSYEKL. V lost 1 base, J lost 12 bases, and 16 bases lay in between. This CDR3 spans 15 amino acids. The CDR3 is CASSQVPQGGGPLHF. The CDR3 nucleotides are TGCGCCAGCAGCCAAGTCCCACAGGGCGGGGGACCCCTCCACTTT.

The chain combines TRBV27 with TRBJ2-7; D might be TRBD2 (6 bases). The CDR3 extends over 16 amino acids. CDR1 and CDR2 (germline): MNHEY, SMNVEV (reference sequence). Trimming left V 7 bases short and J 5 bases short, with 24 bases between. In DNA, the CDR3 is TGTGCCAGCAAAGGTATAGCGGCCCCCTCGGGAAACGAGCAGTACTTC. It translates to CASKGIAAPSGNEQYF.

For the CDR3, the DNA is TGTGCCAGCAGCACCGGGAACACCATATATTTT. This codes for CASSTGNTIYF. The rearrangement joins TRBV5-5 to TRBJ1-3; the D is unclear. The CDR3 sequence is 11 residues long. Between the trimmed V and J ends, which lost 4 bases and 7 bases, there was a span of 6 bases. Germline V lookup: CDR1 SGHKS, CDR2 YYEKEE (reference sequence).

The CDR3 coding sequence is TGCGCCAGCAGCTTTACAGGAGAGAATGAAAAACTGTTTTTT. It is translated as CASSFTGENEKLFF. This sequence joins TRBV5-1 and TRBJ1-4, with D possibly TRBD1 on 5 matching bases. Germline values: CDR1 SGHRS, CDR2 YFSETQ. The CDR3 runs 14 residues. Trimming shortened V by 2 bases and J by 5 bases, and 10 bases separated the two germline ends.

The chain is built from TRBV19 and TRBJ1-5; 8 bases are a match to TRBD1. With V trimmed by 5 bases and J by 4 bases, 10 bases remained unmatched. From germline, CDR1 is LNHDA and CDR2 SQIVND (reference sequence). CDR3 length: 16 residues. The CDR3 DNA reads TGTGCCAGTAGTCCCAGGGGGCAGGCCGAGAATCAGCCCCAGCATTTT. Translation gives CASSPRGQAENQPQHF.

The rearrangement links TRBV4-2 to TRBJ2-7; TRBD2 might be the D (6 bases). V gave up 8 bases and J gave up 2 bases, with 10 bases separating them. Germline loops: CDR1 LGHNA, CDR2 YNFKEQ. The CDR3 is 12 amino acids. The CDR3 sequence: CASAGPAYEQYF. The CDR3 DNA reads as TGTGCCAGCGCGGGGCCAGCCTACGAGCAGTACTTC.

The chain recombines TRBV7-9 with TRBJ2-7; the match to TRBD1 covers 9 bases. Germline V gene sequence: CDR1 SEHNR, CDR2 FQNEAQ (reference sequence). The V gene end was trimmed by 4 bases and the J gene end by 2 bases; junction bases not matched to a gene: 15. CDR3 length: 18 residues. CDR3 DNA: TGTGCCAGCAGCTCAGAGGGAATGTGGACAGGGGTCACCTACGAGCAGTACTTC. Its translation is CASSSEGMWTGVTYEQYF. The variable domain in full, completed from reference TRBV7-9 and TRBJ2-7, reads DTGVSQNPRHKITKRGQNVTFRCDPISEHNRLYWYRQTLGQGPEFLTYFQNEAQLEKSRLLSDRFSAERPKGSFSTLEIQRTEQGDSAMYLCASSSEGMWTGVTYEQYFGPGTRLTVT.

The chain is built from TRBV6-2 or TRBV6-3 and TRBJ2-7; 9 bases match TRBD1. This CDR3 is built from 14 residues. From germline, CDR1 is MNHEY and CDR2 SVGEGT. V was clipped by 4 bases and J by 5 bases; unmatched bases: 6. Here the CDR3 reads CASSSGQGTHEQYF. CDR3 nucleotides: TGTGCCAGCAGTTCGGGACAGGGTACCCACGAGCAGTACTTC.